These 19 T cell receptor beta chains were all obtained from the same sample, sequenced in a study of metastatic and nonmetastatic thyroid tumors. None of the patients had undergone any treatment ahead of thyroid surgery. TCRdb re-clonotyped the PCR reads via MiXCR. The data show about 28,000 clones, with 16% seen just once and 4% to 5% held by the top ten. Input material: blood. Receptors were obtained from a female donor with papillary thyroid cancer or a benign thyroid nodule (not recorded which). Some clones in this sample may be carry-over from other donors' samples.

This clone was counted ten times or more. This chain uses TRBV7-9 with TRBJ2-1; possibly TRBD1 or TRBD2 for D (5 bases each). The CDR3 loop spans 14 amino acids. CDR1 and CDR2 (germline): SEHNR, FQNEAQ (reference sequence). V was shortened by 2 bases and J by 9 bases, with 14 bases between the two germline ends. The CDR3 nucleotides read TGTGCCAGCAGCTTACCCCTTGGGGCGGGTGAGCAGTTCTTC. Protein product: CASSLPLGAGEQFF.

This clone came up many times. The chain's CDR3 is CASRARDLWYF. The DNA for the CDR3 is TGCGCCAGCAGGGCCCGGGACCTGTGGTACTTC. The chain links TRBV4-1 to TRBJ2-4; D assignment may be TRBD1 or TRBD2 (5 bases each). The CDR3 covers 11 residues. Trimming shortened V by 6 bases and J by 15 bases, and 15 bases separated the two germline ends. In germline, CDR1 is MGHRA, CDR2 YSYEKL.

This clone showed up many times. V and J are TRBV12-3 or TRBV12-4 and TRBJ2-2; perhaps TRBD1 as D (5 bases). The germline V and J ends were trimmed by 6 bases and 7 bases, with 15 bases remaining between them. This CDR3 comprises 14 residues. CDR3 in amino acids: CASSPTPQGGELFF. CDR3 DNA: TGTGCCAGCAGCCCCACCCCTCAGGGCGGGGAGCTGTTTTTT.

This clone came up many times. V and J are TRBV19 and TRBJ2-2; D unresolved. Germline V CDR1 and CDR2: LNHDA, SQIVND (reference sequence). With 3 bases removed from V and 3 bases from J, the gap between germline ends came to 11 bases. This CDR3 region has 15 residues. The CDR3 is CASSMVRADTGELFF. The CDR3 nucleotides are TGTGCCAGTAGTATGGTCCGGGCCGACACCGGGGAGCTGTTTTTT.

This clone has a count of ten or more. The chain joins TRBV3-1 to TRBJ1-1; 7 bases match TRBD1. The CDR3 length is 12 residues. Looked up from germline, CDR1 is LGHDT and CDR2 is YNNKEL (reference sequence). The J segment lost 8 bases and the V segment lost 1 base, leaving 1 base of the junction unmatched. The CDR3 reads CASSQVTGEAFF. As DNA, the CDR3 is TGTGCCAGCAGCCAAGTGACAGGGGAAGCTTTCTTT. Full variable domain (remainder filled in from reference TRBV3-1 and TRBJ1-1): DTAVSQTPKYLVTQMGNDKSIKCEQNLGHDTMYWYKQDSKKFLKIMFSYNNKELIINETVPNRFSPKSPDKAHLNLHINSLELGDSAVYFCASSQVTGEAFFGQGTRLTVV.

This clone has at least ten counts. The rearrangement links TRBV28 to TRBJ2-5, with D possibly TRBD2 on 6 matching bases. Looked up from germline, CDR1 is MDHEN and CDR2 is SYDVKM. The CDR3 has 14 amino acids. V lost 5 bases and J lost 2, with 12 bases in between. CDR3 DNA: TGTGCCAGCAGTACGCGGGGCTTACAAGAGACCCAGTACTTC. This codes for CASSTRGLQETQYF. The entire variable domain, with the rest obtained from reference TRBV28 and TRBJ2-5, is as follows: DVKVTQSSRYLVKRTGEKVFLECVQDMDHENMFWYRQDPGLGLRLIYFSYDVKMKEKGDIPEGYSVSREKKERFSLILESASTNQTSMYLCASSTRGLQETQYFGPGTRLLVL.

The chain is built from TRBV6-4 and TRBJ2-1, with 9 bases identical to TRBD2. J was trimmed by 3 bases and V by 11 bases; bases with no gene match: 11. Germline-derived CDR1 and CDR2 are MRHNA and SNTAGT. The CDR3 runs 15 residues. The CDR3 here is CADSDLAGDYNEQFF. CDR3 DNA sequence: TGTGCCGACAGTGACTTAGCGGGAGACTACAATGAGCAGTTCTTC.

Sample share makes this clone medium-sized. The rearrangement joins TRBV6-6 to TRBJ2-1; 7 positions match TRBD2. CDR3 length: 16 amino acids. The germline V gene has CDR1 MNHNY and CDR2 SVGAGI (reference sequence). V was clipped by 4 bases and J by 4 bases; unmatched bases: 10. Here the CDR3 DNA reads TGTGCCAGCAGTTTGGGGCGGGAGTGGGTTTACAATGAGCAGTTCTTC. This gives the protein CASSLGREWVYNEQFF.

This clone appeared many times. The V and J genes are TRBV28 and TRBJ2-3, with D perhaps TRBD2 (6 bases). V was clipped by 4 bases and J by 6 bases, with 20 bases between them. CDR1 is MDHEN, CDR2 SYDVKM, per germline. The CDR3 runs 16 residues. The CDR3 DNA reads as TGTGCCAGCAGTTCGGGAGCGGTATCGGGCTCTGATACGCAGTATTTT. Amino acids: CASSSGAVSGSDTQYF. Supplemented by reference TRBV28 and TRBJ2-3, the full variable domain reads DVKVTQSSRYLVKRTGEKVFLECVQDMDHENMFWYRQDPGLGLRLIYFSYDVKMKEKGDIPEGYSVSREKKERFSLILESASTNQTSMYLCASSSGAVSGSDTQYFGPGTRLTVL.

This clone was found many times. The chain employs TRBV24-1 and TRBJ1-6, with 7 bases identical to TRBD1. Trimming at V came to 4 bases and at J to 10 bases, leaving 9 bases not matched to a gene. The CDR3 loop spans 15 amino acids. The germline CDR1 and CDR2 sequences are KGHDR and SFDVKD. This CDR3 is CATSDPRDSPSPLHF. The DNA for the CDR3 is TGTGCCACCAGTGACCCTCGGGACAGTCCCTCACCCCTCCACTTT.

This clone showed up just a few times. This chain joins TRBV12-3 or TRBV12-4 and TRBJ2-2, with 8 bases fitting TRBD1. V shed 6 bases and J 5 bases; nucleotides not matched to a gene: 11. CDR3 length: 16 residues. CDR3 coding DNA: TGTGCCAGCAGCCCCCGGACAGGGTATGGTACCGGGGAGCTGTTTTTT. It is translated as CASSPRTGYGTGELFF.

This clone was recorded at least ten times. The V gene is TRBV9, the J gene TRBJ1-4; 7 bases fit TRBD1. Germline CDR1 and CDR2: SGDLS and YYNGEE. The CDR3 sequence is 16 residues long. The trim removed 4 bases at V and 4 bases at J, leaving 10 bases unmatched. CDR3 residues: CASSLRTGANNEKLFF. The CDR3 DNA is TGTGCCAGCAGCCTTCGGACAGGAGCTAATAATGAAAAACTGTTTTTT.

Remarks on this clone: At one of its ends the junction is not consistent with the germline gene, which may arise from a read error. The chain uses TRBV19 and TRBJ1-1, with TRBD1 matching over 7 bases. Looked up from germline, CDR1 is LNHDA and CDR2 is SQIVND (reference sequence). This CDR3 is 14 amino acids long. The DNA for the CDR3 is TGTGCCAGTAGAAGGGGGCGCGGTAGCACTGAAGCTTCCTTT. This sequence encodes CASRRGRGSTEASF.

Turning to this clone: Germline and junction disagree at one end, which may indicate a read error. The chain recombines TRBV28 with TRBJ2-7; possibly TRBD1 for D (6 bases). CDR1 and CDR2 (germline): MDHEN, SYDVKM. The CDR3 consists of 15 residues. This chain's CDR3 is CASSLSGGVLYERYF. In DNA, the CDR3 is TGTGCCAGCAGTTTATCTGGGGGCGTCCTCTACGAGCGGTACTTC.

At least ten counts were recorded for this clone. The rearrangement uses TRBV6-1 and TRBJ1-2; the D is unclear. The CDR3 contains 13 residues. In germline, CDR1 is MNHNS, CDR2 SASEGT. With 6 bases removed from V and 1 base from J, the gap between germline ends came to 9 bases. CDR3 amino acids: CASRSTNNYGYTF. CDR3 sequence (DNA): TGTGCCAGCAGATCGACGAATAACTATGGCTACACCTTC.

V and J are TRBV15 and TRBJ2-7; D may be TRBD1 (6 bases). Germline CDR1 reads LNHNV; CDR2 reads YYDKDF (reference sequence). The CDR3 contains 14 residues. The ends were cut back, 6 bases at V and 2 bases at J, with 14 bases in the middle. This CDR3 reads CATSPGTSPYEQYF. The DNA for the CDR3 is TGTGCCACCAGTCCTGGGACATCTCCCTACGAGCAGTACTTC. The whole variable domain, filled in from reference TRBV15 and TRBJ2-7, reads DAMVIQNPRYQVTQFGKPVTLSCSQTLNHNVMYWYQQKSSQAPKLLFHYYDKDFNNEADTPDNFQSRRPNTSFCFLDIRSPGLGDTAMYLCATSPGTSPYEQYFGPGTRLTVT.

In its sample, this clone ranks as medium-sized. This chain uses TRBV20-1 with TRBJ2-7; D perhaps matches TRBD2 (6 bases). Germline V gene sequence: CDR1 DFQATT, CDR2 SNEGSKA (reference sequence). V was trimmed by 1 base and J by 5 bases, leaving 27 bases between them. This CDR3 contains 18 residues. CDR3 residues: CSARGAMVRDLKRHEQYF. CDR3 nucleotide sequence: TGCAGTGCTAGAGGTGCAATGGTGAGGGACTTAAAACGCCACGAGCAGTACTTC.

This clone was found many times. As DNA, the CDR3 is TGTGCCAGTAGTATATCCTCGGGGGCGGGGCAGCCCCAGCATTTT. The encoded protein is CASSISSGAGQPQHF. The rearrangement links TRBV19 to TRBJ1-5; the D gene is possibly TRBD1 (6 bases). The V end was cut by 2 bases, the J end by 7 bases, with 15 bases between. This CDR3 has 15 amino acids. Germline loops: CDR1 LNHDA, CDR2 SQIVND (reference sequence).

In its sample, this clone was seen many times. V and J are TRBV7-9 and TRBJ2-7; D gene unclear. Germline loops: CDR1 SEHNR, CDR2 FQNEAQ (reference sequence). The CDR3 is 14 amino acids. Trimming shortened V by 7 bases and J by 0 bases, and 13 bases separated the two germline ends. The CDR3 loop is CASIPSVGSYEQYF. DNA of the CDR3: TGTGCCAGCATCCCGTCCGTGGGCTCCTACGAGCAGTACTTC.